The TCR beta chain under discussion was sequenced for a study of STAT3 mutations in large granular lymphocyte leukemia. Study context: 40% of treated T-LGLL patients showed hematologic response to immunosuppression.

The CDR3 has 10 residues. In germline, CDR1 is SQVTM, CDR2 ANQGSEA. V lost 3 bases, J lost 7 bases, and 6 bases lay in between. Study-wide points: Clonal expansion was inferred from other time points because no sample existed at each clone's first appearance. In about 30% of the 18 patients, new TCR clonotypes emerged after therapy. Persisting codominant clonotypes may have hidden a small pathogenic clone. Every T-cell large granular lymphocyte leukemia patient had at least one immunodominant TCR beta clonotype.

This table comes from immunoSEQ multiplex PCR, and its TCRdb copy is limited to in-frame clones, with some not included. The sample yields 25,000 to 40,000 clones, around 85% seen once. To note about this clone: What it recognizes is unknown.

The TCR comes from a man aged 55-75 years with T-cell large granular lymphocyte leukemia. Some clones in this sample may be carry-over from other donors' samples. Sequencing input: peripheral blood mononuclear cells. The rearrangement uses TRBV29-1 and TRBJ1-2; D remains unclear. The CDR3 bases are TGCAGCGTTGATCACTCTGGCTACACCTTC. Amino acid sequence: CSVDHSGYTF.